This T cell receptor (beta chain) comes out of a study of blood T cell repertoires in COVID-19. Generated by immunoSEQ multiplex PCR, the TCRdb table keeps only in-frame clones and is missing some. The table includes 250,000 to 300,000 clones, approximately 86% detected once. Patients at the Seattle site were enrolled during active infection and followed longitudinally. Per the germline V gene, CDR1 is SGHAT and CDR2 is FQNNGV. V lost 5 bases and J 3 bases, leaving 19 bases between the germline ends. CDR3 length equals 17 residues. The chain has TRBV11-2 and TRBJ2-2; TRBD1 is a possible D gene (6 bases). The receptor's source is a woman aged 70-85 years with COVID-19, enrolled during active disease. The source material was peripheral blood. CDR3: CASSPWTASRDTGELFF. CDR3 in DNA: TGTGCCAGCAGCCCTTGGACAGCTTCGAGGGACACCGGGGAGCTGTTTTTT.